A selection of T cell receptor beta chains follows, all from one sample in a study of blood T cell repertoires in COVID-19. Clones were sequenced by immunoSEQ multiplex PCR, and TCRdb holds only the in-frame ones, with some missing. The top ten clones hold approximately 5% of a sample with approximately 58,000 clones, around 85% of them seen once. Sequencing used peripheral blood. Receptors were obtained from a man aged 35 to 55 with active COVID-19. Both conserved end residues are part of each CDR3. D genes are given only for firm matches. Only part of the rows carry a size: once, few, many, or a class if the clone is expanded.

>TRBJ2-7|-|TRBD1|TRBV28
TGTGCCAGCATCAGACAGGGCTCCTACGAGCAGTACTTC
CASIRQGSYEQYF
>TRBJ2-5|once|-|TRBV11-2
TGTGCCAGCAGCCCCCGGTTTGTGTACACCCAGTACTTC
CASSPRFVYTQYF
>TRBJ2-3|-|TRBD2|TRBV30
TGTGCCTGGGGTTCCGGACTAGCGGGGTGGGGGTCTAGCACAGATACGCAGTATTTT
CAWGSGLAGWGSSTDTQYF
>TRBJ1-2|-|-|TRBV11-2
TGTGCCAGCAGCTTAGCGGGCAGGGATGCTGGCTACACCTTC
CASSLAGRDAGYTF
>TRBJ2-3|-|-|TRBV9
TGTGCCAGCAGCGTAGAGGCGGCTAGCTACACAGATACGCAGTATTTT
CASSVEAASYTDTQYF
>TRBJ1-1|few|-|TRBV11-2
TGTGCCAGCAGCTTAGATCGGGACACTGAAGCTTTCTTT
CASSLDRDTEAFF
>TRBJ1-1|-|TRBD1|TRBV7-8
TGTGCCACCAACAGGGGTTGGGACACTGAAGCTTTCTTT
CATNRGWDTEAFF
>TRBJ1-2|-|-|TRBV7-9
TGTGCCAGCAGAAAAGGAAGTTTCGAGGGCAGTTACTATGGCTACACCTTC
CASRKGSFEGSYYGYTF
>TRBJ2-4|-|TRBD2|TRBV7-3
TGTGCCAGCAGCTTAGCCAGCGGGAGCAAAGAAAACATTCAGTACTTC
CASSLASGSKENIQYF
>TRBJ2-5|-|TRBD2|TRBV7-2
TGTGCCAGCAGCCGGGGGGGGGAGACCCAGTACTTC
CASSRGGETQYF
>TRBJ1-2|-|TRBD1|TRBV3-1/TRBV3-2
TGTGCCAGCAGCCAGGCCTTGGGACAGGGAAACTATGGCTACACCTTC
CASSQALGQGNYGYTF
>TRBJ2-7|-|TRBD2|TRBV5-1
TGCGCCAGCAGCACGGGGACTAGCGGGAGCTCCTACGAGCAGTACTTC
CASSTGTSGSSYEQYF
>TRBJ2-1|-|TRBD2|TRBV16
TGTGCCAGCAGCCCAGATGGGACTAGAACCTACAATGAGCAGTTCTTC
CASSPDGTRTYNEQFF
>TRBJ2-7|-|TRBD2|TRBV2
TGTGCCAGCAATAGAGCGGGAGGCCTCTTCTACGAGCAGTACTTC
CASNRAGGLFYEQYF
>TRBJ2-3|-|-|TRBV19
TGTGCCAGTAGTGCTCGACAGTCTCACACAGATACGCAGTATTTT
CASSARQSHTDTQYF
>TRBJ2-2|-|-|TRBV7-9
TGTGGACAAGGCAGGGAGCTGTTTTTT
CGQGRELFF
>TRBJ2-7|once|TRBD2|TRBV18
TGTGCCAGCTCACCACCCAGGAGCGGGAGAGCCTACGAGCAGTACTTC
CASSPPRSGRAYEQYF
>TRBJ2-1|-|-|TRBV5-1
TGCGCCAGCAGCTTGGTGGTCGGGTACAATGAGCAGTTCTTC
CASSLVVGYNEQFF
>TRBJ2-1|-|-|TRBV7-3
TGTGCCAGCAGCTCTGCGGGCAATGAGCAGTTCTTC
CASSSAGNEQFF
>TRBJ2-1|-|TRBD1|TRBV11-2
TGTGCCAGCAGCTCGCCAAACCACAGGGGAAATGAGCAGTTCTTC
CASSSPNHRGNEQFF
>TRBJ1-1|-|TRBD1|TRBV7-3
TGTGCCAGCAGCTTAAGAACTGGACAGGGGGCTGAAGCTTTCTTT
CASSLRTGQGAEAFF
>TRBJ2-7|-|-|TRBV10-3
TGTGCCATCAGTGAGTCCTTGGGATCGGGATACCCCTACGAGCAGTACTTC
CAISESLGSGYPYEQYF
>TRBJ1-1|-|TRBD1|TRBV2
TGTGCCAGCAGTGCATCGACAGGGGGCACTGAAGCTTTCTTT
CASSASTGGTEAFF
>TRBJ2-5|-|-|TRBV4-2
TGTGCCAGCAGCCAAGGAGTTCTTCGGAGGGAGCAAGAGACCCAGTACTTC
CASSQGVLRREQETQYF
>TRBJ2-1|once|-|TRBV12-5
TGTGCTAGTGGTTTGGGATCAGCGGACTTCAATGAGCAGTTCTTC
CASGLGSADFNEQFF
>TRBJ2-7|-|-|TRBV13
TGTGCCAGCAGCCCTCTGGGGCACCCCACCTACGAGCAGTACTTC
CASSPLGHPTYEQYF
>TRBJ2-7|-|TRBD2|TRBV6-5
TGTGCCAGCAATCCGGGACTAGCGGGAGTGCAGTACTTC
CASNPGLAGVQYF
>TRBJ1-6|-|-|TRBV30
TGTGCCTGGAGGCGGTTCAGCTCCTATAATTCACCCCTCCACTTT
CAWRRFSSYNSPLHF
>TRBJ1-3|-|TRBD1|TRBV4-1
TGCGCCAGCAGCCAAGATTACCCCGACAGGGATGGAAACACCATATATTTT
CASSQDYPDRDGNTIYF
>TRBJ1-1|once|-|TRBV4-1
TGCGCCAGCAGCCAAGATCAGGGGAACACTGAAGCTTTCTTT
CASSQDQGNTEAFF
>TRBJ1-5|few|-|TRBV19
TGTGCCAGCAGGGTAGAAGGCAATCAGCCCCAGCATTTT
CASRVEGNQPQHF
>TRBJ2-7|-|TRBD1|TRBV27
TGTGCCAGCAGTTTCCCGACAGGGGGGACTTACTTC
CASSFPTGGTYF
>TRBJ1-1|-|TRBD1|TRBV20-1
TGCAGTGCTAGTCGACAGGGGAGGCACACTGAAGCTTTCTTT
CSASRQGRHTEAFF
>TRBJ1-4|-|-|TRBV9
TGTGCCAGCAGCGTAACGGGTTCGAATGAAAAACTGTTTTTT
CASSVTGSNEKLFF
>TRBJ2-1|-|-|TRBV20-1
TGCAGTGCTACCCAGGCTTGGGGCAAGTTCTTC
CSATQAWGKFF
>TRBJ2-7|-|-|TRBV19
TGTGCCAGTAGTCTGACCCACAGCTACGAGCAGTACTTC
CASSLTHSYEQYF
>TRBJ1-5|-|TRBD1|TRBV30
TGTGCCTGGACCCAGACAGGGGATGGCAATCAGCCCCAGCATTTT
CAWTQTGDGNQPQHF
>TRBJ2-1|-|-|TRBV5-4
TGTGCCAGCAGCTCCACGGGTTCACCAGAGTACAATGAGCAGTTCTTC
CASSSTGSPEYNEQFF
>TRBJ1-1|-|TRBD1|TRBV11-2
TGTGCCAGCAGAAAGAGGACAGGGCTCGCCACTGAAGCTTTCTTT
CASRKRTGLATEAFF
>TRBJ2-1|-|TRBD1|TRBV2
TGTGCCAGCAGGGCGGACAGGGGGGGCTACAATGAGCAGTTCTTC
CASRADRGGYNEQFF
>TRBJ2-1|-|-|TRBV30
TGTGCCTGGAGTGGTCAGGCTGGGTACAATGAGCAGTTCTTC
CAWSGQAGYNEQFF
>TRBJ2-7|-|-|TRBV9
TGTGCCAGCAGCGTAGAGCCTAGCTCCTACGAGCAGTACTTC
CASSVEPSSYEQYF
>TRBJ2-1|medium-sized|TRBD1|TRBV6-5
TGTGCCAGCAGTTACTCCGACAGGGGGCCCTACAATGAGCAGTTCTTC
CASSYSDRGPYNEQFF
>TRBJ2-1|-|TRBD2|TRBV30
TGTGCCTGGAACCGAGGTACTAGCGGGAACAATGAGCAGTTCTTC
CAWNRGTSGNNEQFF
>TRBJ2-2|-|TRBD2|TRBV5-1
TGCGCCAGCAGCGGGGGACTAGCGTACACCGGGGAGCTGTTTTTT
CASSGGLAYTGELFF
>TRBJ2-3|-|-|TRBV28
TGTGCCAGCAGTCCGCCTGCCTCCGCGCCTAGCACAGATACGCAGTATTTT
CASSPPASAPSTDTQYF